Each of the 11 T cell receptor beta chains below was sequenced from the same sample in a study of T cells in Graves' hyperthyroidism and ophthalmopathy. Amplified TCR beta CDR3 regions came from RNA transcripts. The primer set for the first-round RT-PCR of the TCR CDR3 was HTBI. TCRdb recomputed calls from the multiplex PCR reads with MiXCR, one row per CDR3 protein. The data show a few hundred thousand distinct CDR3 sequences, under 60% seen once. The source material was peripheral blood or thyroid tissue (not recorded which). The receptors here all came from a woman aged 18-35 years with Graves' hyperthyroidism.

This clonotype has a count of ten or more. The chain has TRBV9 and TRBJ2-5, with 9 bases matching TRBD2. Losses at the gene ends were 0 bases for V and 4 bases for J; bases not matched to a gene: 7. Germline loops: CDR1 SGDLS, CDR2 YYNGEE. The CDR3 is made up of 16 amino acids. DNA of the CDR3: TGTGCCAGCAGCGTAGATATAGCGGGAGTTACAGAGACCCAGTACTTC. As protein: CASSVDIAGVTETQYF.

To note about this clonotype: This could be a read error, since a much larger clone is one nucleotide away. The CDR3, as DNA: TGTACCAGCAGCACTAGCGGGAGAGGATACGAGCAGTACTTC. This encodes CTSSTSGRGYEQYF. The chain joins TRBV7-4 to TRBJ2-7; 11 bases match TRBD2. From germline, CDR1 is SGHVT and CDR2 SQSDAQ. The CDR3 spans 14 residues.

This clonotype came up a few times. The gene calls are TRBV7-3 and TRBJ2-7, with 9 bases aligning to TRBD2. The germline V gene encodes CDR1 SGHTA and CDR2 FQGTGA. Trimming removed 2 bases from V and 3 bases from J; junction bases left unmatched: 20. This CDR3 has 20 amino acids. This chain's CDR3 is CASSLGGLLLAGRPLYEQYF. CDR3 nucleotides: TGTGCCAGCAGCTTAGGGGGGCTTCTGCTAGCGGGAAGGCCCCTCTACGAGCAGTACTTC. Full variable domain (outside the CDR3, taken from reference TRBV7-3 and TRBJ2-7): GAGVSQTPSNKVTEKGKYVELRCDPISGHTALYWYRQSLGQGPEFLIYFQGTGAADDSGLPNDRFFAVRPEGSVSTLKIQRTERGDSAVYLCASSLGGLLLAGRPLYEQYFGPGTRLTVT.

The J gene is TRBJ2-5, the V gene TRBV5-1; TRBD2 aligns across 7 bases. The CDR3 extends over 16 amino acids. V was pared by 5 bases and J by 3 bases, with 13 bases of the junction left unmatched. Germline lookup yields CDR1 SGHRS and CDR2 YFSETQ. The chain's CDR3 is CASRTFSGSGKETQYF. CDR3 coding DNA: TGCGCCAGCAGGACTTTTAGCGGGTCTGGAAAAGAGACCCAGTACTTC.

Ten or more counts support this clonotype. J is TRBJ1-6 and V is TRBV25-1; 7 bases match TRBD1. J was trimmed by 10 bases and V by 6 bases; bases with no gene match: 15. This CDR3 spans 16 amino acids. Germline V lookup: CDR1 MGHDK, CDR2 SYGVNS. DNA of the CDR3: TGTGCCAGCAGCCCCGGGGGAGGGGGCCGTCTGTCACCCCTCCACTTT. It codes for CASSPGGGGRLSPLHF.

The chain employs TRBV12-3 or TRBV12-4 and TRBJ1-1; D unclear. This CDR3 contains 14 residues. With 10 bases removed from V and 3 bases from J, the gap between germline ends came to 18 bases. CDR3 nucleotide sequence: TGTGCCACTTCGCGGAGGCCCGGGGACACTGAAGCTTTCTTT. Its protein product is CATSRRPGDTEAFF.

This clonotype was detected many times. The rearrangement joins TRBV20-1 to TRBJ1-2; D uncertain. Germline V gene data show CDR1 as DFQATT and CDR2 as SNEGSKA (reference sequence). This CDR3 spans 13 amino acids. V was cut by 0 bases and J by 8 bases, with 13 bases left in between. The CDR3 region is CSARDPLFRGYTF. The CDR3 nucleotides are TGCAGTGCTAGAGATCCGCTCTTTAGGGGCTACACCTTC.

The rearrangement links TRBV24-1 to TRBJ1-2; a possible D gene is TRBD1 (6 bases). CDR1 KGHDR and CDR2 SFDVKD come from the germline V gene. This CDR3 contains 16 residues. The germline V and J ends were trimmed by 8 bases and 7 bases, with 25 bases remaining between them. CDR3 nucleotide sequence: TGTGCCACCATGGCCGGGAGCAATCAGGGGATTTCTGGCTACACCTTC. Translation: CATMAGSNQGISGYTF.

The chain combines TRBV29-1 with TRBJ1-1; 7 nucleotides match TRBD1. There are 13 residues in the CDR3. The germline gives CDR1 SQVTM, CDR2 ANQGSEA. The junction had 11 bases not matched to a gene; V was cut back by 1 base and J by 12 bases. CDR3 region: CSVEVDDRVATFF. The CDR3 nucleotides read TGCAGCGTTGAAGTGGACGACAGGGTGGCAACTTTCTTT.

This chain joins TRBV2 and TRBJ1-2, with D unresolved. The length of the CDR3 is 12 residues. Germline V lookup: CDR1 SNHLY, CDR2 FYNNEI. The V end lost 3 bases, the J end lost 4 bases, and 6 bases lay between the germline ends. CDR3 in amino acids: CASSDGSYGYTF. CDR3 bases: TGTGCCAGCAGTGACGGCAGCTATGGCTACACCTTC.

The chain combines TRBV5-1 with TRBJ2-7; 8 bases align to TRBD2. The J segment lost 2 bases and the V segment lost 0 bases, leaving 4 bases of the junction unmatched. Germline CDR1 is SGHRS and CDR2 is YFSETQ. This CDR3 has 15 residues. Written as DNA, the CDR3 is TGCGCCAGCAGCTTGGGACTAGCGTTCCCCTACGAGCAGTACTTC. The encoded protein is CASSLGLAFPYEQYF.